A single sample is the source of the 10 T cell receptor beta chains below, sequenced in a study of preoperative IRX-2 immunotherapy in early breast cancer. This table comes from immunoSEQ multiplex PCR, and its TCRdb copy is limited to in-frame clones, with some not included. The table has 35,000 to 55,000 clones, 85% to 95% seen once. Treatment specified: preoperative locoregional IRX-2 cytokine immunotherapy. The sample consisted of tumor tissue, taken after IRX-2 immunotherapy. The origin of the receptors is a human donor with breast cancer.

This rearrangement joins TRBV7-9 to TRBJ1-4; 10 bases line up with TRBD1. In germline, CDR1 is SEHNR, CDR2 FQNEAQ (reference sequence). This CDR3 is built from 16 residues. V was clipped by 2 bases and J by 6 bases; unmatched bases: 6. In DNA form, the CDR3 reads TGTGCCAGCAGCTTACATGGGACAGGGGAGGATGAAAAACTGTTTTTT. Protein: CASSLHGTGEDEKLFF.

This chain joins TRBV19 and TRBJ1-2; D not certain. Trimming removed 10 bases at V and 7 bases at J, with 16 bases between. The CDR3 length is 12 residues. The germline V gene encodes CDR1 LNHDA and CDR2 SQIVND (reference sequence). The CDR3 DNA reads as TGTGCCACCGCGAGAAGTACGGGTGGCTACACCTTC. Amino acids: CATARSTGGYTF. Based on the CDR3 plus reference TRBV19 and TRBJ1-2, the full variable domain is DGGITQSPKYLFRKEGQNVTLSCEQNLNHDAMYWYRQDPGQGLRLIYYSQIVNDFQKGDIAEGYSVSREKKESFPLTVTSAQKNPTAFYLCATARSTGGYTFGSGTRLTVV.

Here the CDR3 DNA reads TGTGCCAGCAGCCCGTCGGGCAGGGCCTACGAGCAGTACTTC. This encodes CASSPSGRAYEQYF. The chain is built from TRBV28 and TRBJ2-7, with D possibly matching TRBD1 (5 bases). V was pared by 6 bases and J by 2 bases, with 14 bases between. This CDR3 has 14 residues. Germline CDR1 MDHEN, CDR2 SYDVKM.

The chain combines TRBV7-9 with TRBJ1-1; 8 bases align to TRBD1. This CDR3 region has 14 residues. Looked up from germline, CDR1 is SEHNR and CDR2 is FQNEAQ (reference sequence). V lost 7 bases to trimming and J lost 1 base; unmatched junction nucleotides: 5. CDR3 in DNA: TGTGCCAGCAACCCGGGGACAGGGAACACTGAAGCTTTCTTT. It encodes CASNPGTGNTEAFF.

This sequence joins TRBV6-5 and TRBJ1-1; possible D gene TRBD1, 5 bases. The ends were cut back, 2 bases at V and 1 base at J, with 11 bases in the middle. In germline, CDR1 is MNHEY, CDR2 SVGAGI. CDR3 length: 15 amino acids. CDR3 bases: TGTGCCAGCAGTTACCGCTGGGGCGGGAACACTGAAGCTTTCTTT. Translation gives CASSYRWGGNTEAFF.

This chain connects TRBV4-2 to TRBJ2-2; the D gene is possibly TRBD2 (6 bases). CDR3 size: 16 residues. Germline CDR1 reads LGHNA; CDR2 reads YNFKEQ. Trimming cost V 2 bases and J 0 bases, with 10 bases left between them. CDR3 loop: CASSQLLASNTGELFF. In nucleotides, the CDR3 is TGTGCCAGCAGCCAATTGCTAGCGTCGAACACCGGGGAGCTGTTTTTT.

This chain links TRBV28 with TRBJ2-1; 12 bases line up with TRBD2. V gave up 5 bases and J gave up 2 bases; unmatched junction bases: 7. This CDR3 has 17 amino acids. The germline CDR1 and CDR2 sequences are MDHEN and SYDVKM. The DNA of the CDR3 is TGTGCCAGCAGTGTAACCCTAGCGGGGGGGCCCTACAATGAGCAGTTCTTC. Translation gives CASSVTLAGGPYNEQFF.

V and J are TRBV7-3 and TRBJ2-7; D possibly matches TRBD1 or TRBD2 (5 bases each). The CDR3 runs 12 residues. Between the trimmed V and J ends, which lost 3 bases and 7 bases, there was a span of 10 bases. Germline lookup yields CDR1 SGHTA and CDR2 FQGTGA. The CDR3 loop is CASSLGPGEQYF. The CDR3, as DNA: TGTGCCAGCAGCTTGGGGCCGGGGGAGCAGTACTTC.

The rearrangement uses TRBV30 and TRBJ1-1; TRBD1 might be the D (6 bases). The CDR3 covers 12 residues. Trimming removed 1 base from V and 7 bases from J, with 10 bases in between. Germline V gives CDR1 GTSNPN, CDR2 SVGIG (reference sequence). The CDR3 DNA sequence: TGTGCCTGGAGTGCTTCCAGGGGTGAAGCTTTCTTT. Encoded protein: CAWSASRGEAFF.

This clone has just one count. This chain connects TRBV18 to TRBJ1-4, with TRBD1 matching over 10 bases. With 3 bases clipped from V and 10 bases from J, the junction kept 2 bases outside the gene matches. CDR3 size: 13 residues. Germline V gene data show CDR1 as KGHSH and CDR2 as LQKENI. This chain's CDR3 is CASSPGDRGKLFF. As DNA, the CDR3 is TGTGCCAGCTCACCGGGGGACAGGGGAAAACTGTTTTTT.